Listed here are 22 T cell receptor beta chains from one sample, sequenced in a study of blood T cell repertoires in COVID-19. The table came from immunoSEQ multiplex PCR; TCRdb's copy has only in-frame clones and leaves some out. The sample records approximately 500,000 clones, about 89% being singletons. Sequencing was done on a sample of peripheral blood. The source is a woman between 45 and 60 years old with COVID-19, enrolled during active disease.

The count of this clone is one. The chain is built from TRBV7-3 and TRBJ2-6, with D possibly TRBD2 on 7 matching bases. The V end lost 4 bases, the J end lost 2 bases, and 15 bases lay between the germline ends. This CDR3 comprises 17 residues. Germline-derived CDR1 and CDR2 are SGHTA and FQGTGA. In DNA form, the CDR3 reads TGTGCCAGCAGCTCCCCTGGCGGGGGCGCTGGGGCCAACGTCCTGACTTTC. Translated: CASSSPGGGAGANVLTF.

In its sample, this clone was seen a few times. The gene calls are TRBV5-1 and TRBJ2-3; weak D call: TRBD1 (6 bases). V was cut by 4 bases and J by 6 bases, with 9 bases left in between. The CDR3 covers 12 residues. CDR1 is SGHRS, CDR2 YFSETQ, per germline. This chain's CDR3 is CASSPGHDTQYF. CDR3 DNA sequence: TGCGCCAGCAGCCCGGGACATGATACGCAGTATTTT.

Concerning this clone: A read error likely explains this, since a far larger clone differs by one base. This sequence joins TRBV6-5 and TRBJ1-1; 7 positions match TRBD1. The CDR3 runs to 11 residues. Trimming at V came to 4 bases and at J to 7 bases, leaving 0 bases not matched to a gene. The V gene's germline CDR1 is MNHEY and CDR2 SVGAGI. The CDR3 DNA reads as TGTGCCAGCAGTTGGGACAGTGAAGCTTTCTTT. Translation gives CASSWDSEAFF.

The chain joins TRBV10-1 to TRBJ1-6, with 9 bases fitting TRBD1. V shed 10 bases and J 10 bases; nucleotides not matched to a gene: 8. The CDR3 runs 13 residues. Looked up from germline, CDR1 is WNHNN and CDR2 is SYGVQD (reference sequence). CDR3 loop: CATSTGGNSPLHF. The CDR3 DNA reads as TGCGCCACCTCGACAGGGGGAAACTCACCCCTCCACTTT.

The gene calls are TRBV11-2 and TRBJ2-7; TRBD2 might be the D (5 bases). This CDR3 is built from 18 residues. CDR1 is SGHAT, CDR2 FQNNGV, per germline. The ends were cut back, 2 bases at V and 5 bases at J, with 25 bases in the middle. CDR3 loop: CASSLSSYRGLKADEQYF. The CDR3 DNA reads TGTGCCAGCAGCTTATCGTCTTACCGGGGTCTCAAGGCAGACGAGCAGTACTTC.

This clone is a singleton in its sample. V is TRBV27 and J is TRBJ1-2; D not resolved. The CDR3 runs to 14 residues. V lost 7 bases to trimming and J lost 5 bases, with 17 bases between them. The V gene's germline CDR1 is MNHEY and CDR2 SMNVEV (reference sequence). CDR3 region: CASMNAGSHYGYTF. CDR3 in DNA: TGTGCCAGCATGAATGCGGGGAGCCATTATGGCTACACCTTC.

The chain couples TRBV28 to TRBJ2-1; TRBD2 might be the D (7 bases). CDR3 length: 16 residues. V gave up 7 bases and J gave up 4 bases, with 20 bases separating them. CDR1 is MDHEN, CDR2 SYDVKM, per germline. The chain's CDR3 is CASNEGGPGLYNEQFF. In DNA, the CDR3 is TGTGCCAGCAACGAGGGGGGGCCAGGGTTATACAATGAGCAGTTCTTC.

The chain carries TRBV9 and TRBJ1-1; a possible D gene is TRBD1 (5 bases). CDR1 is SGDLS, CDR2 YYNGEE, per germline. The CDR3 sequence is 13 residues long. Between the trimmed V and J ends, which lost 0 bases and 7 bases, there was a span of 10 bases. Here the CDR3 reads CASSVGGQGEAFF. CDR3 DNA: TGTGCCAGCAGCGTAGGGGGTCAGGGTGAAGCTTTCTTT.

The rearrangement links TRBV10-1 to TRBJ1-1; D is perhaps TRBD1 (5 bases). Between the trimmed V and J ends, which lost 0 bases and 1 base, there was a span of 9 bases. Germline CDR1 and CDR2: WNHNN and SYGVQD (reference sequence). The CDR3 covers 15 residues. This CDR3 is CASSESTAGNTEAFF. CDR3 coding DNA: TGCGCCAGCAGTGAGTCGACAGCCGGGAACACTGAAGCTTTCTTT.

This clone came up a few times. J is TRBJ1-4 and V is TRBV3-1 (or the pseudogene TRBV3-2); no reliable D call. Deletions cut 2 bases from V and 0 bases from J, with 13 bases between. Germline values: CDR1 LGHDT, CDR2 YNNKEL (reference sequence). The length of the CDR3 is 17 residues. CDR3 amino acids: CASSQHVDSATNEKLFF. In DNA, the CDR3 is TGTGCCAGCAGCCAACACGTCGACTCTGCAACTAATGAAAAACTGTTTTTT.

The chain links TRBV5-1 to TRBJ1-1; no clear D gene. Germline V lookup: CDR1 SGHRS, CDR2 YFSETQ. The length of the CDR3 is 15 residues. V gave up 6 bases and J gave up 4 bases, with 19 bases separating them. The CDR3: CASNPELGISTEAFF. The CDR3 region has the DNA TGCGCCAGCAACCCGGAGCTGGGTATAAGCACTGAAGCTTTCTTT.

V usage is TRBV6-5 and J usage is TRBJ2-2; no reliable D call. Trimming removed 1 base at V and 1 base at J, with 10 bases between. There are 16 residues in the CDR3. Germline CDR1 reads MNHEY; CDR2 reads SVGAGI. CDR3: CASSYFHNENTGELFF. CDR3 nucleotides: TGTGCCAGCAGTTACTTCCACAACGAGAACACCGGGGAGCTGTTTTTT.

J is TRBJ1-2 and V is TRBV24-1; D not certain. This CDR3 has 13 residues. V was cut by 0 bases and J by 4 bases, with 5 bases left in between. Germline V CDR1 and CDR2: KGHDR, SFDVKD. The DNA for the CDR3 is TGTGCCACCAGTGATTTGAACAGCTATGGCTACACCTTC. It is translated as CATSDLNSYGYTF.

V gene TRBV5-4 combines with J gene TRBJ1-1, with 7 bases lining up with TRBD1. V dropped 4 bases and J dropped 4; count of bases not matched to a gene: 10. CDR1 and CDR2 (germline): SGHNT, YYREEE (reference sequence). The CDR3 is 15 residues long. CDR3 in amino acids: CASSGDRLLPTEAFF. The CDR3 nucleotides are TGTGCCAGCAGCGGGGACAGATTGCTCCCCACTGAAGCTTTCTTT.

V is TRBV3-1 (or the pseudogene TRBV3-2) and J is TRBJ2-7; TRBD2 is a possible D gene (5 bases). CDR3 length: 11 residues. The V gene lost 4 bases and the J gene lost 5 bases, with 6 bases spanning the gap. Per the germline V gene, CDR1 is LGHDT and CDR2 is YNNKEL (reference sequence). The CDR3 DNA sequence: TGTGCCAGCAGCCGGAGGCACGAGCAGTACTTC. Amino acid sequence: CASSRRHEQYF.

The chain recombines TRBV9 with TRBJ1-4; a weak D match, TRBD1 (5 bases). The CDR3 runs 13 residues. Trimming shortened V by 4 bases and J by 8 bases, and 12 bases separated the two germline ends. Germline V lookup: CDR1 SGDLS, CDR2 YYNGEE. CDR3 nucleotide sequence: TGTGCCAGCAGCCTCGATGGGGGGGAAAAACTGTTTTTT. Its protein is CASSLDGGEKLFF.

J is TRBJ2-3 and V is TRBV11-2; D unclear. Germline values: CDR1 SGHAT, CDR2 FQNNGV. V was cut by 2 bases and J by 5 bases, with 5 bases left in between. The CDR3 length is 12 residues. CDR3 loop: CASSLTKDTQYF. As DNA, the CDR3 is TGTGCCAGCAGCTTAACTAAAGATACGCAGTATTTT.

CDR3 sequence (DNA): TGTGCCAGCAGCCGAGCGTTCCCAGCTGAAAAACTGTTTTTT. This sequence encodes CASSRAFPAEKLFF. The chain recombines TRBV7-6 with TRBJ1-4, with D hard to call. CDR1 is SGHVS and CDR2 is FNYEAQ in the germline V gene. V shed 5 bases and J shed 7 bases, with 14 bases lying between them. This CDR3 region has 14 residues.

The CDR3 region is CASSTGTTDTQYF. The CDR3 coding sequence is TGTGCCAGCAGCACGGGGACTACAGATACGCAGTATTTT. V is TRBV7-3 and J is TRBJ2-3; TRBD2 is a possible D gene (6 bases). CDR1 SGHTA and CDR2 FQGTGA come from the germline V gene. V shed 5 bases and J shed 3 bases, with 9 bases lying between them. The CDR3 runs to 13 residues.

This clone has only one observation. The J gene is TRBJ1-1, the V gene TRBV5-1; D is ambiguous. Germline values: CDR1 SGHRS, CDR2 YFSETQ. The CDR3 extends over 15 amino acids. V was clipped by 0 bases and J by 3 bases, with 12 bases between them. DNA for the CDR3: TGCGCCAGCAGCTTGGACGGGGTTCGGGACACTGAAGCTTTCTTT. Translated: CASSLDGVRDTEAFF.

The V call is TRBV6-5, the J call TRBJ1-3; a possible D gene is TRBD1 (6 bases). The germline V and J ends were trimmed by 6 bases and 3 bases, with 9 bases remaining between them. CDR1 MNHEY and CDR2 SVGAGI come from the germline V gene. The CDR3 extends over 13 amino acids. The CDR3 DNA reads TGTGCCAGCAGGAAAGGGGGTGGAAACACCATATATTTT. This encodes CASRKGGGNTIYF.

V usage is TRBV14 and J usage is TRBJ1-3; 7 nucleotides match TRBD1. CDR1 is SGHDN, CDR2 FVKESK, per germline. This CDR3 contains 14 residues. The V and J ends lost 5 bases and 8 bases, in that order; junction bases with no gene match: 9. CDR3 bases: TGTGCCAGCAGCTTCACAGGGGAAGCGGACACCATATATTTT. Its protein product is CASSFTGEADTIYF.